The 16 T cell receptor beta chains reported below all come from one sample, sequenced in a study of shared clonotypes between healthy human individuals. CD45RO-negative, CCR7-positively selected cells formed the naive CD8 fraction, excluding terminally differentiated effector memory CD45RA+ cells. TCRdb's copy holds only in-frame clones and misses some; the assay was immunoSEQ multiplex PCR. The table includes under 850,000 clones, 85% to 95% detected once. Sample: naive CD8+ T cells sorted from blood. The source of these receptors is a man aged 25 to 40 in good health.

This clone was found once. The chain carries TRBV19 and TRBJ1-1; 9 bases align to TRBD1. With 5 bases clipped from V and 3 bases from J, the junction kept 7 bases outside the gene matches. Germline V lookup: CDR1 LNHDA, CDR2 SQIVND (reference sequence). This CDR3 has 15 residues. This CDR3 is CASSLKQGAYTEAFF. The CDR3 DNA reads TGTGCCAGTAGTCTAAAACAGGGGGCATACACTGAAGCTTTCTTT.

The genes are TRBV27 and TRBJ1-1; unclear D gene. The CDR3 consists of 16 residues. V lost 4 bases and J lost 3, with 18 bases in between. Germline CDR1 MNHEY, CDR2 SMNVEV (reference sequence). For the CDR3, the DNA is TGTGCCAGCAGTTCCCTACGAGTTGGAGTGGACACTGAAGCTTTCTTT. It translates to CASSSLRVGVDTEAFF.

This chain uses TRBV7-9 with TRBJ2-1; D possibly corresponds to TRBD1 (6 bases). Germline V CDR1 and CDR2: SEHNR, FQNEAQ (reference sequence). The CDR3 covers 15 residues. Trimming left V 3 bases short and J 2 bases short, with 11 bases between. CDR3 in amino acids: CASSLIPGAYNEQFF. The CDR3 DNA sequence: TGTGCCAGCAGCTTGATCCCAGGGGCCTACAATGAGCAGTTCTTC.

The rearrangement uses TRBV25-1 and TRBJ1-1; 9 positions match TRBD1. Germline trimming cut 11 bases from V and 5 bases from J; bases unmatched to any gene: 9. This CDR3 region has 13 residues. Germline lookup yields CDR1 MGHDK and CDR2 SYGVNS. The CDR3 is CASQGQGWTEAFF. The CDR3, as DNA: TGTGCCTCCCAGGGACAGGGTTGGACTGAAGCTTTCTTT.

This chain connects TRBV9 to TRBJ2-2, with D perhaps assigned TRBD1 or TRBD2 (5 bases each). Trimming pared 5 bases from V and 3 bases from J, leaving 8 bases between. CDR1 and CDR2 (germline): SGDLS, YYNGEE. CDR3 size: 13 residues. The CDR3 is CASREGYTGELFF. The CDR3 DNA reads as TGTGCCAGCAGAGAGGGGTACACCGGGGAGCTGTTTTTT.

The rearrangement uses TRBV6-1 and TRBJ2-7; D unresolved. This CDR3 comprises 14 residues. Germline-derived CDR1 and CDR2 are MNHNS and SASEGT. Trimming removed 3 bases from V and 4 bases from J, with 13 bases in between. The CDR3 coding sequence is TGTGCCAGCAGTGATTGGGAAGGGATATACGAGCAGTACTTC. It codes for CASSDWEGIYEQYF.

This chain uses TRBV9 with TRBJ1-2, with D possibly matching TRBD1 (5 bases). CDR3 length equals 13 residues. Trimming cost V 2 bases and J 7 bases, with 12 bases left between them. Germline lookup yields CDR1 SGDLS and CDR2 YYNGEE. CDR3 residues: CASSVGKGPGYTF. The CDR3 nucleotides read TGTGCCAGCAGCGTGGGAAAGGGACCTGGCTACACCTTC.

The genes are TRBV18 and TRBJ2-7; the match to TRBD2 covers 9 bases. The CDR3 spans 14 residues. After removal of 3 bases from V and 4 bases from J, the junction contained 4 bases not matched to a gene. The germline V gene has CDR1 KGHSH and CDR2 LQKENI. This CDR3 reads CASSPGLAYYEQYF. In DNA form, the CDR3 reads TGTGCCAGCTCACCGGGACTAGCATATTACGAGCAGTACTTC.

The chain joins TRBV7-6 to TRBJ1-5; D not resolved. Germline V CDR1 and CDR2: SGHVS, FNYEAQ. The CDR3 has 15 residues. Trimming pared 5 bases from V and 2 bases from J, leaving 13 bases between. The CDR3 loop is CASSPAVMGNQPQHF. For the CDR3, the DNA is TGTGCCAGCAGCCCGGCCGTCATGGGCAATCAGCCCCAGCATTTT.

In nucleotides, the CDR3 is TGTGCCAGCAGCGAAGAGCCCTTAGGGGGCGGGGGTGAAAAACTGTTTTTT. It codes for CASSEEPLGGGGEKLFF. The genes are TRBV7-6 and TRBJ1-4; 7 bases match TRBD1. Germline values: CDR1 SGHVS, CDR2 FNYEAQ. There are 17 residues in the CDR3. The V gene end was trimmed by 5 bases and the J gene end by 7 bases; junction bases not matched to a gene: 16. Drawing the rest from reference TRBV7-6 and TRBJ1-4, the complete variable domain is GAGVSQSPRYKVTKRGQDVALRCDPISGHVSLYWYRQALGQGPEFLTYFNYEAQQDKSGLPNDRFSAERPEGSISTLTIQRTEQRDSAMYRCASSEEPLGGGGEKLFFGSGTQLSVL.

With regard to this clone: Other DNA sequences of this sample code for an identical CDR3. This chain uses TRBV6-5 with TRBJ2-3; D remains unclear. Trimming removed 2 bases from V and 0 bases from J, with 6 bases in between. This CDR3 has 14 residues. The germline gives CDR1 MNHEY, CDR2 SVGAGI. As DNA, the CDR3 is TGTGCCAGCAGTTACGGCGGAAGCACAGATACGCAGTATTTT. Its protein is CASSYGGSTDTQYF.

CDR3 protein: CASSSTVGLAGGLDTQYF. The CDR3 region has the DNA TGTGCCAGCAGCTCTACTGTGGGACTAGCGGGAGGCCTGGATACGCAGTATTTT. The chain is built from TRBV7-9 and TRBJ2-3; 15 bases line up with TRBD2. The germline gives CDR1 SEHNR, CDR2 FQNEAQ (reference sequence). V was pared by 4 bases and J by 6 bases, with 11 bases of the junction left unmatched. There are 18 residues in the CDR3.

The count of this clone is one. The V gene is TRBV29-1, the J gene TRBJ2-7, with 7 bases fitting TRBD2. The trim removed 0 bases at V and 4 bases at J, leaving 12 bases unmatched. CDR1 SQVTM and CDR2 ANQGSEA come from the germline V gene. The length of the CDR3 is 16 residues. The CDR3 loop is CSVEDRASGLIYEQYF. DNA for the CDR3: TGCAGCGTTGAAGATCGGGCTAGCGGCCTAATTTACGAGCAGTACTTC.

The chain recombines TRBV7-9 with TRBJ2-5; D might be TRBD1 (5 bases). This CDR3 region has 14 residues. CDR1 and CDR2 from the germline V gene are SEHNR and FQNEAQ (reference sequence). Deletions cut 8 bases from V and 4 bases from J, with 17 bases between. DNA for the CDR3: TGTGCCAGCCTGGGGCAGGGTCGAGGAGAGACCCAGTACTTC. Its translation: CASLGQGRGETQYF.

In regard to this clone: In the same sample, other DNA sequences code for this CDR3. The J gene is TRBJ1-1, the V gene TRBV9; a possible D gene is TRBD1 (5 bases). The CDR3 contains 12 residues. Germline CDR1 and CDR2: SGDLS and YYNGEE. V shed 2 bases and J shed 4 bases, with 6 bases lying between them. CDR3 loop: CASSVGGTEAFF. CDR3 sequence (DNA): TGTGCCAGCAGCGTTGGGGGCACTGAAGCTTTCTTT.

This rearrangement joins TRBV19 to TRBJ2-7; 12 positions agree with TRBD1. V lost 6 bases and J lost 3; bases outside the gene matches: 6. CDR3 size: 15 residues. Germline CDR1 reads LNHDA; CDR2 reads SQIVND (reference sequence). The CDR3 DNA reads as TGTGCCAGTAGCCTCGGGACAGGGGGCTTCTACGAGCAGTACTTC. It translates to CASSLGTGGFYEQYF.